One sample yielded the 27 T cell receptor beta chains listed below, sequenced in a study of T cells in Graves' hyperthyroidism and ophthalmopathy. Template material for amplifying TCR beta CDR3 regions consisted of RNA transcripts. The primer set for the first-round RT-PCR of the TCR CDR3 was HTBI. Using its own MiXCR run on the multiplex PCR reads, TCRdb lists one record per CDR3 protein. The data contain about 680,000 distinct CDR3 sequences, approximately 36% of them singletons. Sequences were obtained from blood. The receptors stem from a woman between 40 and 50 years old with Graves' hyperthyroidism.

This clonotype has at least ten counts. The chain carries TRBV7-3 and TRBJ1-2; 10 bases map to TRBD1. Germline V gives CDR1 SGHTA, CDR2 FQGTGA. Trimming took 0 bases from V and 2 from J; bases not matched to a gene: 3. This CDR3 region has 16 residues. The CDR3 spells CASSLTGTGDNYGYTF. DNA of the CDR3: TGTGCCAGCAGCTTAACCGGGACAGGGGACAACTATGGCTACACCTTC.

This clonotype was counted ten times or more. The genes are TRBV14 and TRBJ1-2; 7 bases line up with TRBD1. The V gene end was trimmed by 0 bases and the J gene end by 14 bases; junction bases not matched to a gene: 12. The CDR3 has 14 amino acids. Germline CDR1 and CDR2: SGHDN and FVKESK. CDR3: CASSQEGDREMYTF. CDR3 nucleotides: TGTGCCAGCAGCCAAGAAGGCGACAGGGAGATGTATACCTTC.

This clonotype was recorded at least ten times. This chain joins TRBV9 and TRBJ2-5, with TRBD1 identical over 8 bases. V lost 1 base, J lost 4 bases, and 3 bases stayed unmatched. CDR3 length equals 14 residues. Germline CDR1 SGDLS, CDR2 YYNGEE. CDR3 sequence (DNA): TGTGCCAGCAGCGTACAGGGGGCCGGAGAGACCCAGTACTTC. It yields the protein CASSVQGAGETQYF.

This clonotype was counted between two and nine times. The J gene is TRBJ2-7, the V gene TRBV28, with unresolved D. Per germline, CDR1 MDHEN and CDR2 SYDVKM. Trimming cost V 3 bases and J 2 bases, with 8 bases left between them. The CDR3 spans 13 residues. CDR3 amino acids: CASSFRSPYEQYF. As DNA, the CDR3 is TGTGCCAGCAGTTTTAGGAGCCCCTACGAGCAGTACTTC.

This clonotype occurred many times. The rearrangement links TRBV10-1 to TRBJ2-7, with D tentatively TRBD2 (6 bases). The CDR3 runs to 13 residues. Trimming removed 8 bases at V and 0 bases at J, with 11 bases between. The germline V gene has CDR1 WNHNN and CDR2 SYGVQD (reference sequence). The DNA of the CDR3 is TGCGCCAGCCGGGACGGGAGCTCCTACGAGCAGTACTTC. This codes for CASRDGSSYEQYF.

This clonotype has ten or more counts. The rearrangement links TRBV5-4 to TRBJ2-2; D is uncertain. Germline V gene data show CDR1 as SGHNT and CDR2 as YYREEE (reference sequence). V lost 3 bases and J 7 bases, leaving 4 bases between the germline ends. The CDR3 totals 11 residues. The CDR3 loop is CASSSDGELFF. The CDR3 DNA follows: TGTGCCAGCAGCTCGGACGGGGAGCTGTTTTTT.

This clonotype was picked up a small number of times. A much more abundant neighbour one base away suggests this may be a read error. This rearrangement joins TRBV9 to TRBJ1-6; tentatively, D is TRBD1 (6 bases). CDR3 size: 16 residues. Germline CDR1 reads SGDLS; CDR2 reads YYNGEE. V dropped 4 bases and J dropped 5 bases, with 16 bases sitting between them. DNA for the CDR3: TGTGCCAGCAGCAGGACCCGGACAGACGATAATTCACCCCTCCACTTT. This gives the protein CASSRTRTDDNSPLHF.

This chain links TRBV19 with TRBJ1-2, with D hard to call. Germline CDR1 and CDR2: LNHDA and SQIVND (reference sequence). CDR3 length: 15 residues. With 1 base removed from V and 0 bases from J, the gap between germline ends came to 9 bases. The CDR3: CASSIGSSANYGYTF. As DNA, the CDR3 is TGTGCCAGTAGTATAGGATCATCCGCTAACTATGGCTACACCTTC.

The CDR3 sequence is CASSYSQPANYGYTF. The CDR3 DNA follows: TGTGCCAGCAGTTACTCGCAGCCTGCTAACTATGGCTACACCTTC. The J gene is TRBJ1-2, the V gene TRBV6-5; D is ambiguous. Trimming left V 0 bases short and J 0 bases short, with 8 bases between. CDR3 length: 15 residues. Germline CDR1 reads MNHEY; CDR2 reads SVGAGI.

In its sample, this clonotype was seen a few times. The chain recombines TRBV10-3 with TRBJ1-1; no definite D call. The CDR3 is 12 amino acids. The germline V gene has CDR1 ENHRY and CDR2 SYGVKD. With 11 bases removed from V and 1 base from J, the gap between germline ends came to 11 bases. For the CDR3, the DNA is TGTGCCGCCAGAGATGGGAACACTGAAGCTTTCTTT. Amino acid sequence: CAARDGNTEAFF.

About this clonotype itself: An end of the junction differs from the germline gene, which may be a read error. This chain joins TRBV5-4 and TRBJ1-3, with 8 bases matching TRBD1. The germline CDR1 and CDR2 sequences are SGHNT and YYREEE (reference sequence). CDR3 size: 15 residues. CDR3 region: CASRLEQGAGNTIYF. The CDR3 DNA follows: TGTGCCAGCAGGTTGGAACAGGGGGCTGGAAACACCATATATTTT.

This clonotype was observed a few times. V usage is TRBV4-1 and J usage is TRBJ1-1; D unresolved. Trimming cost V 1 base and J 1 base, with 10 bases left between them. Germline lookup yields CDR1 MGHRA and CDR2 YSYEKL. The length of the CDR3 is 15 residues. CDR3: CASSQVGSQNTEAFF. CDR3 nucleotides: TGCGCCAGCAGCCAAGTGGGATCCCAGAACACTGAAGCTTTCTTT.

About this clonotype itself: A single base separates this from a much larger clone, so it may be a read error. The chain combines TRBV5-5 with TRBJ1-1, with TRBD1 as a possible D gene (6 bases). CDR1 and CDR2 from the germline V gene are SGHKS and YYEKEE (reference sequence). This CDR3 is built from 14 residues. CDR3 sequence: CASSHAGEDTEAFF. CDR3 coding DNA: TGCGCCAGCAGCCATGCAGGGGAGGACACTGAAGCTTTCTTT.

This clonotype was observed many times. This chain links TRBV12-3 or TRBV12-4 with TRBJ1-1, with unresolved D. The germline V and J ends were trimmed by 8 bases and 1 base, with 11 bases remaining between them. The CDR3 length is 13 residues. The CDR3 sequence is CASSRETNTEAFF. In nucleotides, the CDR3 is TGTGCCAGCTCCCGCGAGACGAACACTGAAGCTTTCTTT.

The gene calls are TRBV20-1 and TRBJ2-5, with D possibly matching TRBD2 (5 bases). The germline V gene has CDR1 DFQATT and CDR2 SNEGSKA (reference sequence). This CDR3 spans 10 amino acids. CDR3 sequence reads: CSTGRGTQYF. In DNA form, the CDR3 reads TGCAGCACGGGGAGAGGGACCCAGTACTTC.

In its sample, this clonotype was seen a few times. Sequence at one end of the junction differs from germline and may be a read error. CDR3 protein: CASSQGTLNTEAFF. CDR3 sequence (DNA): TGTGCCAGCAGCCAGGGGACCCTGAACACTGAAGCTTTCTTT. The V gene is TRBV10-2, the J gene TRBJ1-1, with D possibly being TRBD1 (6 bases). CDR1 WSHSY and CDR2 SAAADI come from the germline V gene. The CDR3 loop spans 14 amino acids.

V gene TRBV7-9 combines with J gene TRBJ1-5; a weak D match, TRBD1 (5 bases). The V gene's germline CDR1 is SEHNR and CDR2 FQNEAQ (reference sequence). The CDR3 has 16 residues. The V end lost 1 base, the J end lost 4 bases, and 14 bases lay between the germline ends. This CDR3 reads CASSLGGGRVNQPQHF. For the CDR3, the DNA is TGTGCCAGCAGCTTAGGGGGGGGAAGGGTTAATCAGCCCCAGCATTTT.

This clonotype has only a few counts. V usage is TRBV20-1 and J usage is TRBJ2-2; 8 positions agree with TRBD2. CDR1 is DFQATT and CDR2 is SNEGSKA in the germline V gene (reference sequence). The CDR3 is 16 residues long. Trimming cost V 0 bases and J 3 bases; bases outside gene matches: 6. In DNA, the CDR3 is TGCAGTGCTAGAGATCAGTCGCGGGAGGACACCGGGGAGCTGTTTTTT. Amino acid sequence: CSARDQSREDTGELFF.

The CDR3 region has the DNA TGTGCCAGCAGAACAGGGTCTAGCTCCTATAATTCACCCCTCCACTTT. Residues: CASRTGSSSYNSPLHF. The rearrangement links TRBV13 to TRBJ1-6, with D possibly matching TRBD1 (6 bases). The CDR3 is made up of 16 amino acids. Between the trimmed V and J ends, which lost 6 bases and 0 bases, there was a span of 12 bases. CDR1 is PRHDT, CDR2 FYEKMQ, per germline (reference sequence).

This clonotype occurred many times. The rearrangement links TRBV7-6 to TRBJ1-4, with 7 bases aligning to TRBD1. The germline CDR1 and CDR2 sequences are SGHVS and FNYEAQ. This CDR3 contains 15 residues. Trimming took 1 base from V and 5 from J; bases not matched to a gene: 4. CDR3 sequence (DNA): TGTGCCAGCAGCTTAGGTTCACAGGGGAATGAAAAACTGTTTTTT. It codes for CASSLGSQGNEKLFF.

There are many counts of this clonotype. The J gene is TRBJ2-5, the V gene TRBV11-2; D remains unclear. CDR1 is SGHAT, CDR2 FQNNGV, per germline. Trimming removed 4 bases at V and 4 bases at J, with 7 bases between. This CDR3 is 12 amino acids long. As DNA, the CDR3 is TGTGCCAGCAGCTCCCGGAGAGAGACCCAGTACTTC. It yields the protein CASSSRRETQYF.

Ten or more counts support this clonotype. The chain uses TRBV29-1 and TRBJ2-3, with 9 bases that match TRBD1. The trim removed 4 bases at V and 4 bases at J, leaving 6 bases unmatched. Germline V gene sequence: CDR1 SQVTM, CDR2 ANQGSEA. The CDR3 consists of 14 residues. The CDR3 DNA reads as TGCAGCGTTGGGGACAGGGCTCCGGCAGATACGCAGTATTTT. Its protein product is CSVGDRAPADTQYF.

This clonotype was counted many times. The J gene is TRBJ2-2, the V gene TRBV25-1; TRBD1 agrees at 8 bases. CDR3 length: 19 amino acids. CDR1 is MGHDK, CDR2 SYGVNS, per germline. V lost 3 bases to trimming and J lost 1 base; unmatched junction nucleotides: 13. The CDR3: CASSERRDGTGWNTGELFF. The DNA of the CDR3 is TGTGCCAGCAGTGAGCGGCGTGACGGGACAGGATGGAACACCGGGGAGCTGTTTTTT.

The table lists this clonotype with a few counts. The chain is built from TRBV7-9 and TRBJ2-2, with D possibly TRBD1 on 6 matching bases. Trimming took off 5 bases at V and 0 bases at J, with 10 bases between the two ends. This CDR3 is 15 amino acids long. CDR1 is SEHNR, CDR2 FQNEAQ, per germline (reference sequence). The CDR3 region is CASSKDSTNTGELFF. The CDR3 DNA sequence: TGTGCCAGCAGCAAGGACAGTACGAACACCGGGGAGCTGTTTTTT.

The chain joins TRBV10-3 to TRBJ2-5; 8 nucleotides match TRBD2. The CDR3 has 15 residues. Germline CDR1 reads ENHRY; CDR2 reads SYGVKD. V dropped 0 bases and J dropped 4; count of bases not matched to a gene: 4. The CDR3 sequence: CAISESKAGGETQYF. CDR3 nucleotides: TGTGCCATCAGTGAGTCGAAGGCGGGAGGAGAGACCCAGTACTTC.

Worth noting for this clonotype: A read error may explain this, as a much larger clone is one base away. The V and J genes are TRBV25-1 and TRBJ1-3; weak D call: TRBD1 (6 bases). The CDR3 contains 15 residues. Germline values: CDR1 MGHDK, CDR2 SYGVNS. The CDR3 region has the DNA TGTGCCAGCAGCGCACAGGGCTACTCTGGAGACACCATATATTTT. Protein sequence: CASSAQGYSGDTIYF. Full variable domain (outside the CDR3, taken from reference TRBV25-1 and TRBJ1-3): EADIYQTPRYLVIGTGKKITLECSQTMGHDKMYWYQQDPGMELHLIHYSYGVNSTEKGDLSSESTVSRIRTEHFPLTLESARPSHTSQYLCASSAQGYSGDTIYFGEGSWLTVV.

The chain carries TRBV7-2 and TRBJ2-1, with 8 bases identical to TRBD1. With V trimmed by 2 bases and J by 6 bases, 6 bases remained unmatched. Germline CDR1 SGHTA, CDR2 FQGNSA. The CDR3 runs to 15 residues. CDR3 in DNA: TGTGCCAGCAGCTTACAACAGGGGGGTAGCAATGAGCAGTTCTTC. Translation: CASSLQQGGSNEQFF.